This T cell receptor (beta chain) was documented in a study of T cells in Graves' hyperthyroidism and ophthalmopathy. Study summary: Specimen type is peripheral blood, collected at initial diagnosis prior to any treatment.

The CDR3 runs to 14 residues. Germline V CDR1 and CDR2: ENHRY, SYGVKD. After removal of 6 bases from V and 5 bases from J, the junction contained 6 bases not matched to a gene. TCR beta CDR3 region amplification was performed from RNA transcripts. HTBI primers drove first-round RT-PCR of the TCR CDR3. TCRdb recomputed calls from the multiplex PCR reads with MiXCR, one row per CDR3 protein. Among some 800,000 distinct CDR3 sequences listed, about two fifths were seen once. General observations from the study: Most thyroid clonotypes with frequency above 0.001 were detected in blood.

Exclusion of a patient resulted from uncontrolled infection, other autoimmune disease, pregnancy or lactation. Clinical symptoms, serum thyroxine and TRAb, thyroid ultrasound and orbital computed tomography together formed the diagnostic basis. Points on this clonotype: Its antigen is unidentified.

Sequenced: blood. This rearrangement joins TRBV10-3 to TRBJ1-5; 8 bases align to TRBD1. The sequence was collected from a man aged 18 to 30 with Graves' hyperthyroidism. The CDR3 is CAIRGETGDQPQHF. The CDR3 nucleotides are TGTGCCATCAGGGGTGAGACAGGGGATCAGCCCCAGCATTTT.